What follows is one TCR beta chain and its context. A junction boundary mismatches the germline segment, possibly from a read error. These data originate in a study of T cells in Graves' hyperthyroidism and ophthalmopathy. This CDR3 is built from 14 residues. Looked up from germline, CDR1 is MNHEY and CDR2 is SMNVEV (reference sequence). Patients were excluded for uncontrolled infection, other autoimmune disease, pregnancy or lactation. Amplification yielded TCR beta CDR3 regions, with RNA transcripts as the source. The study used the HTBI primer set for a first-round RT-PCR of the TCR CDR3. TCRdb re-derived calls from the multiplex PCR reads in MiXCR, one entry per CDR3 protein. The sample carries about 400,000 distinct CDR3 sequences, around 15% recorded once.

This sequence was found in a woman aged 55 to 70 with Graves' ophthalmopathy. The chain employs TRBV27 and TRBJ2-1; D is unresolved. Sequenced sample: blood. The CDR3 DNA follows: TGTGCCTGCAGTTCGTTTGGCTCCTACAATGAGCAGTTCTTC. It codes for CACSSFGSYNEQFF.